Shown below are 30 T cell receptor beta chains from a single sample sequenced in a study of cytomegalovirus exposure and HLA in healthy donors. A multiplex PCR was run with 60 Vbeta primers and 13 Jbeta primers. Assay: immunoSEQ multiplex PCR; the TCRdb copy retains only in-frame clones and omits some. The sample consists of about 110,000 clones, 55% to 75% of them appearing once. The material sequenced was PBMCs. The receptors derive from a man younger than 45 in good health and CMV-seropositive.

In this sample, this clone turned up a few times. J is TRBJ2-5 and V is TRBV5-1; the match to TRBD2 covers 14 bases. From germline, CDR1 is SGHRS and CDR2 YFSETQ. The CDR3 has 16 amino acids. Losses at the gene ends were 3 bases for V and 3 bases for J; bases not matched to a gene: 4. The CDR3 here is CASSSPGLAGEETQYF. The DNA of the CDR3 is TGCGCCAGCAGCTCTCCGGGACTAGCGGGGGAAGAGACCCAGTACTTC.

The chain joins TRBV4-1 to TRBJ2-7, with a possible D match to TRBD1 (5 bases). There are 15 residues in the CDR3. Trimming shortened V by 3 bases and J by 7 bases, and 19 bases separated the two germline ends. Germline V gene sequence: CDR1 MGHRA, CDR2 YSYEKL. The CDR3: CASSQSWQAGREQYF. For the CDR3, the DNA is TGCGCCAGCAGCCAGTCATGGCAGGCAGGGCGGGAGCAGTACTTC.

The chain carries TRBV7-6 and TRBJ2-1, with 9 positions matching TRBD1. The CDR3 runs 17 residues. CDR1 is SGHVS, CDR2 FNYEAQ, per germline. Trimming cost V 4 bases and J 6 bases; bases outside gene matches: 13. The CDR3 nucleotides read TGTGCCAGCAGCTCGTCCCGGGACAGGGTTCATGGCAATGAGCAGTTCTTC. Translation gives CASSSSRDRVHGNEQFF.

By frequency in the sample, this clone is medium-sized. The chain uses TRBV4-1 and TRBJ2-2, with D possibly TRBD2 on 5 matching bases. The CDR3 extends over 18 amino acids. Germline V lookup: CDR1 MGHRA, CDR2 YSYEKL. The ends were cut back, 0 bases at V and 7 bases at J, with 21 bases in the middle. DNA for the CDR3: TGCGCCAGCAGCCAAGATGAGGGAAACGACGTAGCGTTCGGGGAGCTGTTTTTT. Translating it yields CASSQDEGNDVAFGELFF.

This chain joins TRBV5-1 and TRBJ2-2, with 15 bases matching TRBD2. J gave up 4 bases and V 3 bases, and 4 bases lay outside the gene matches. Germline-derived CDR1 and CDR2 are SGHRS and YFSETQ. The CDR3 has 17 residues. CDR3 nucleotides: TGCGCCAGCAGCTCCCGGACTAGCGGGGGGGCCACCGGGGAGCTGTTTTTT. Protein sequence: CASSSRTSGGATGELFF.

This chain uses TRBV18 with TRBJ1-4; 9 bases line up with TRBD1. This CDR3 spans 15 amino acids. J gave up 7 bases and V 3 bases, and 6 bases lay outside the gene matches. The germline CDR1 and CDR2 sequences are KGHSH and LQKENI. Here the CDR3 DNA reads TGTGCCAGCTCACCTCAACAGGGGGCTGGTGAAAAACTGTTTTTT. Translated, it gives CASSPQQGAGEKLFF.

This clone has just one count. The chain uses TRBV6-5 and TRBJ1-3; possible D gene TRBD1, 5 bases. This CDR3 is built from 15 residues. Germline V gives CDR1 MNHEY, CDR2 SVGAGI. Trimming removed 8 bases at V and 1 base at J, with 15 bases between. The CDR3: CASCTFQGSGNTIYF. The DNA for the CDR3 is TGTGCCAGCTGCACCTTTCAGGGATCTGGAAACACCATATATTTT.

A word on this clone: Different DNA sequences within this sample yield the same CDR3. This chain joins TRBV7-2 and TRBJ2-4; possible D gene TRBD2, 7 bases. Germline V gives CDR1 SGHTA, CDR2 FQGNSA. Trimming left V 6 bases short and J 1 base short, with 16 bases between. This CDR3 spans 16 amino acids. CDR3 amino acids: CASRSTGGWAKNIQYF. CDR3 nucleotide sequence: TGTGCCAGCAGGAGTACGGGGGGCTGGGCCAAAAACATTCAGTACTTC.

This clone was counted between two and nine times. The V and J genes are TRBV7-2 and TRBJ1-4, with 7 bases identical to TRBD1. Losses at the gene ends were 5 bases for V and 8 bases for J; bases not matched to a gene: 2. This CDR3 is built from 12 residues. Germline lookup yields CDR1 SGHTA and CDR2 FQGNSA. CDR3 region: CASSPDREKLFF. The CDR3 DNA follows: TGTGCCAGCAGCCCGGACAGGGAAAAACTGTTTTTT.

The CDR3 DNA reads TGTGCCAGCAGCGTAACTAGCGGGGCAGATACGCAGTATTTT. It encodes CASSVTSGADTQYF. V usage is TRBV9 and J usage is TRBJ2-3; 10 nucleotides line up with TRBD2. V gave up 1 base and J gave up 4 bases; unmatched junction bases: 0. CDR1 and CDR2 from the germline V gene are SGDLS and YYNGEE. This CDR3 is built from 14 residues.

J is TRBJ2-6 and V is TRBV11-2; D gene unclear. The CDR3 is 16 amino acids. Between the trimmed V and J ends, which lost 1 base and 0 bases, there was a span of 7 bases. The V gene's germline CDR1 is SGHAT and CDR2 FQNNGV. CDR3 residues: CASSLGRFSGANVLTF. The CDR3 DNA reads TGTGCCAGCAGCTTAGGTCGGTTCTCTGGGGCCAACGTCCTGACTTTC.

V usage is TRBV27 and J usage is TRBJ1-4, with a tentative D call TRBD1 (5 bases). This CDR3 has 13 amino acids. The V end lost 4 bases, the J end lost 3 bases, and 6 bases lay between the germline ends. Germline CDR1 and CDR2: MNHEY and SMNVEV (reference sequence). Here the CDR3 DNA reads TGTGCCAGCAGTTGGACACCTAATGAAAAACTGTTTTTT. This codes for CASSWTPNEKLFF.

This chain links TRBV5-4 with TRBJ2-5; 8 bases fit TRBD1. Germline V CDR1 and CDR2: SGHNT, YYREEE (reference sequence). V lost 4 bases and J lost 5; bases outside the gene matches: 7. This CDR3 contains 14 residues. CDR3 region: CASSPPDRGETQYF. As DNA, the CDR3 is TGTGCCAGCAGCCCCCCAGACAGGGGTGAGACCCAGTACTTC.

V and J are TRBV30 and TRBJ2-3; no firm D call. The CDR3 contains 13 residues. Trimming cost V 0 bases and J 3 bases, with 7 bases left between them. CDR1 GTSNPN and CDR2 SVGIG come from the germline V gene (reference sequence). The chain's CDR3 is CAWSVLSTDTQYF. The CDR3 nucleotides read TGTGCCTGGAGTGTCCTCAGTACAGATACGCAGTATTTT.

The CDR3 loop reads CASSLHLVGQGGTEAFF. The CDR3 DNA follows: TGTGCCAGCAGCTTACATCTGGTTGGACAGGGGGGTACTGAAGCTTTCTTT. The J gene is TRBJ1-1, the V gene TRBV7-6; 10 positions agree with TRBD1. With 2 bases clipped from V and 5 bases from J, the junction kept 11 bases outside the gene matches. The CDR3 is 17 amino acids. The germline V gene encodes CDR1 SGHVS and CDR2 FNYEAQ.

The J gene is TRBJ1-2, the V gene TRBV19; 8 bases line up with TRBD1. There are 18 residues in the CDR3. The germline gives CDR1 LNHDA, CDR2 SQIVND (reference sequence). V lost 3 bases, J lost 8 bases, and 20 bases stayed unmatched. The CDR3, as DNA: TGTGCCAGTAGTATTGACTCCGGGACAGGACTTCTCGCGAGGGGCTACACCTTC. The encoded protein is CASSIDSGTGLLARGYTF.

The chain combines TRBV23-1 with TRBJ1-2; TRBD1 aligns across 7 bases. TRBV23-1 is flagged as an ORF with uncertain function. This CDR3 comprises 18 residues. V was pared by 0 bases and J by 2 bases, with 12 bases of the junction left unmatched. The CDR3 protein is CASSQSFPDRDRNYGYTF. In DNA form, the CDR3 reads TGCGCCAGCAGTCAATCTTTCCCCGACAGGGATCGGAACTATGGCTACACCTTC.

This sequence joins TRBV7-9 and TRBJ1-4, with TRBD1 matching over 9 bases. CDR1 and CDR2 from the germline V gene are SEHNR and FQNEAQ (reference sequence). The CDR3 spans 17 residues. Trimming removed 4 bases from V and 4 bases from J; junction bases left unmatched: 10. The CDR3 coding sequence is TGTGCCAGCAGCTCCCCAGGGACAGGGCTAGATAATGAAAAACTGTTTTTT. Protein sequence: CASSSPGTGLDNEKLFF.

This chain's CDR3 is CASSVGVDSTDTQYF. The CDR3 DNA reads TGTGCCAGCAGCGTAGGCGTAGATAGCACAGATACGCAGTATTTT. The rearrangement links TRBV9 to TRBJ2-3; no reliable D call. V dropped 0 bases and J dropped 0 bases, with 8 bases sitting between them. Germline CDR1 SGDLS, CDR2 YYNGEE. This CDR3 spans 15 amino acids. Full variable domain (outside the CDR3, taken from reference TRBV9 and TRBJ2-3): DSGVTQTPKHLITATGQRVTLRCSPRSGDLSVYWYQQSLDQGLQFLIQYYNGEERAKGNILERFSAQQFPDLHSELNLSSLELGDSALYFCASSVGVDSTDTQYFGPGTRLTVL.

This clone was counted between two and nine times. The V gene is TRBV11-2, the J gene TRBJ2-7, with 7 bases lining up with TRBD1. This CDR3 is built from 15 residues. Germline lookup yields CDR1 SGHAT and CDR2 FQNNGV. The V segment lost 6 bases and the J segment 7 bases; nucleotides outside the gene matches: 15. This CDR3 is CASRPPGRGIVEQYF. In DNA, the CDR3 is TGTGCCAGCAGGCCCCCGGGCAGGGGGATAGTGGAGCAGTACTTC.

The CDR3 loop reads CASSDRAYMNTEAFF. For the CDR3, the DNA is TGTGCCAGCAGTGACAGGGCCTATATGAACACTGAAGCTTTCTTT. The chain combines TRBV27 with TRBJ1-1, with 7 bases identical to TRBD1. The CDR3 runs to 15 residues. The germline gives CDR1 MNHEY, CDR2 SMNVEV (reference sequence). V shed 5 bases, J shed 0 bases, and the junction held 6 bases outside the gene matches.

CDR3 sequence: CASSPDRAHYGYTF. CDR3 bases: TGTGCCAGCAGCCCGGACAGGGCGCACTATGGCTACACCTTC. The rearrangement links TRBV27 to TRBJ1-2, with 8 bases fitting TRBD1. The CDR3 spans 14 residues. Germline CDR1 and CDR2: MNHEY and SMNVEV (reference sequence). V was clipped by 6 bases and J by 3 bases; unmatched bases: 6.

The chain employs TRBV7-2 and TRBJ2-7; weak D call: TRBD1 (6 bases). The V end was cut by 1 base, the J end by 3 bases, with 10 bases between. The CDR3 has 14 residues. Germline V gene data show CDR1 as SGHTA and CDR2 as FQGNSA. CDR3 loop: CASSLEDSYYEQYF. The CDR3 nucleotides are TGTGCCAGCAGCTTAGAGGACAGCTACTACGAGCAGTACTTC.

The chain has TRBV6-4 and TRBJ1-2, with TRBD1 identical over 12 bases. The V and J ends lost 6 bases and 7 bases, in that order; junction bases with no gene match: 12. CDR3 length: 16 residues. In germline, CDR1 is MRHNA, CDR2 SNTAGT. The CDR3 reads CASSQLSGQGAFGYTF. CDR3 nucleotide sequence: TGTGCCAGCAGCCAACTTTCGGGACAGGGGGCCTTTGGCTACACCTTC.

The table lists this clone with a few counts. The genes are TRBV19 and TRBJ2-5, with TRBD1 identical over 8 bases. Per the germline V gene, CDR1 is LNHDA and CDR2 is SQIVND (reference sequence). After removal of 6 bases from V and 1 base from J, the junction contained 10 bases not matched to a gene. This CDR3 is 16 amino acids long. The CDR3 DNA sequence: TGTGCCAGTAGCCCCTCGGGCAGGGGGCTCCAAGAGACCCAGTACTTC. As protein: CASSPSGRGLQETQYF.

This chain links TRBV13 with TRBJ2-2; 8 nucleotides agree with TRBD2. V was clipped by 5 bases and J by 1 base; unmatched bases: 9. Germline V lookup: CDR1 PRHDT, CDR2 FYEKMQ (reference sequence). This CDR3 has 17 residues. CDR3 amino acids: CASSLRKSGGNTGELFF. CDR3 DNA sequence: TGTGCCAGCAGCCTTAGGAAGAGCGGGGGGAACACCGGGGAGCTGTTTTTT.

The V gene is TRBV2, the J gene TRBJ2-7; TRBD2 is a possible D gene (5 bases). This CDR3 has 14 amino acids. V was clipped by 7 bases and J by 7 bases, with 20 bases between them. CDR1 SNHLY and CDR2 FYNNEI come from the germline V gene. The CDR3, as DNA: TGTGCCAGCATTTTAAGCTTGGGAGTCTGGGAGCAGTACTTC. This sequence encodes CASILSLGVWEQYF.

The chain couples TRBV19 to TRBJ1-5, with D perhaps TRBD1 (6 bases). Trimming took off 6 bases at V and 2 bases at J, with 17 bases between the two ends. The CDR3 contains 16 residues. The germline V gene encodes CDR1 LNHDA and CDR2 SQIVND (reference sequence). DNA for the CDR3: TGTGCCAGTAGAACTCCAGGGGATTCGGGCAATCAGCCCCAGCATTTT. Encoded protein: CASRTPGDSGNQPQHF.

This chain connects TRBV5-4 to TRBJ2-2; 12 bases line up with TRBD2. The germline gives CDR1 SGHNT, CDR2 YYREEE (reference sequence). The CDR3 has 15 residues. V lost 4 bases to trimming and J lost 7 bases; unmatched junction nucleotides: 5. The CDR3 DNA sequence: TGTGCCAGCAGCCTAGCGGGGGGGCCCGACGGGGAGCTGTTTTTT. Protein: CASSLAGGPDGELFF.

Regarding this clone: One end of the junction varies from germline; a read error may be responsible. This same CDR3 is encoded by further DNA sequences in the sample. The genes are TRBV6-6 and TRBJ1-1; weak D call: TRBD1 (5 bases). The V gene's germline CDR1 is MNHNY and CDR2 SVGAGI (reference sequence). This CDR3 spans 13 amino acids. DNA for the CDR3: TGCGCCAGCAGTACGGGGGGAGGCACTGAAGCTTTCTTT. This gives the protein CASSTGGGTEAFF.